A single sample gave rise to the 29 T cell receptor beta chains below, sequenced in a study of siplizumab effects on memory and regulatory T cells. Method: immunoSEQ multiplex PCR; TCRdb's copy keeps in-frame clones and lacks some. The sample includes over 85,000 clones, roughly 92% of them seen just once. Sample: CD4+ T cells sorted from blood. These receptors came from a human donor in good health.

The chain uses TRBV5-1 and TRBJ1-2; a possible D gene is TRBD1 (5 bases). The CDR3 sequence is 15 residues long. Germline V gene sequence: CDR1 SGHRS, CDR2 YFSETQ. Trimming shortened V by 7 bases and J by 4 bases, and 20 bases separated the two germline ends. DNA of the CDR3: TGCGCCAGCCGGGACCCTCAGGACGGGATCTATGGCTACACCTTC. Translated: CASRDPQDGIYGYTF.

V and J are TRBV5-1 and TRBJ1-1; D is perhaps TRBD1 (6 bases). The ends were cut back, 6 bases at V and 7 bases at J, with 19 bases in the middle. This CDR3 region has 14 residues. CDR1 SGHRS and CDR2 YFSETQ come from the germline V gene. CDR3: CASTLDRPGGEAFF. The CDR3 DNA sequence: TGCGCCAGCACATTAGACAGGCCGGGGGGTGAAGCTTTCTTT.

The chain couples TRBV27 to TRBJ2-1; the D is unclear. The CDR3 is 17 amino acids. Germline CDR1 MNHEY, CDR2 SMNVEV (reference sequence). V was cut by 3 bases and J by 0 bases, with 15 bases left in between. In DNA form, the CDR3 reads TGTGCCAGCAGTTTTCAGTTTCAGAGATACTCCTACAATGAGCAGTTCTTC. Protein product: CASSFQFQRYSYNEQFF.

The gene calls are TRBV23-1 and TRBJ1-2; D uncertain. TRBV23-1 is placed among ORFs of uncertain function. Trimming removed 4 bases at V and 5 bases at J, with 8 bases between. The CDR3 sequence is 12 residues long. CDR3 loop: CASSRGDYGYTF. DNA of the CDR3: TGCGCCAGCAGTCGTGGGGATTATGGCTACACCTTC.

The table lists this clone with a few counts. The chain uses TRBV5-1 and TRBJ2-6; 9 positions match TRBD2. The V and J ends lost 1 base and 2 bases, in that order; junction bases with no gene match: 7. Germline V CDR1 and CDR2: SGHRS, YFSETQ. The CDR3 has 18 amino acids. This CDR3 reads CASSLTRLAVAGANVLTF. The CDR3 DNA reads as TGCGCCAGCAGCTTGACGAGACTAGCGGTTGCTGGGGCCAACGTCCTGACTTTC.

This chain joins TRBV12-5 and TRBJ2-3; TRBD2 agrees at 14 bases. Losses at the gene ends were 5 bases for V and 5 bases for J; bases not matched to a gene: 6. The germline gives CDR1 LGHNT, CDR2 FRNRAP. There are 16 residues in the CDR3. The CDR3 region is CASGTGLAGVGDTQYF. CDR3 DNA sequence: TGTGCTAGTGGTACGGGACTAGCGGGAGTCGGAGATACGCAGTATTTT.

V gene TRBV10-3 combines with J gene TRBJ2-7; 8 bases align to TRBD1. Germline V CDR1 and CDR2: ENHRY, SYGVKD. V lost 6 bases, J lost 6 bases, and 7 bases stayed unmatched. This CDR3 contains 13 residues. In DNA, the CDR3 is TGTGCCATCAGCCGGGACAGGACAGGCGAGCAGTACTTC. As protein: CAISRDRTGEQYF.

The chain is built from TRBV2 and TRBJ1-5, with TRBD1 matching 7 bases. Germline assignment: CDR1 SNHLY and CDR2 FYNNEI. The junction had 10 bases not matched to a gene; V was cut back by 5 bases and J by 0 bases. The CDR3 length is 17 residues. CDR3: CASSWTRGAGSNQPQHF. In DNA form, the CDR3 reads TGTGCCAGCAGTTGGACCAGGGGGGCGGGTAGCAATCAGCCCCAGCATTTT. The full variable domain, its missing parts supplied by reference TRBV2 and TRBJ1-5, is EPEVTQTPSHQVTQMGQEVILRCVPISNHLYFYWYRQILGQKVEFLVSFYNNEISEKSEIFDDQFSVERPDGSNFTLKIRSTKLEDSAMYFCASSWTRGAGSNQPQHFGDGTRLSIL.

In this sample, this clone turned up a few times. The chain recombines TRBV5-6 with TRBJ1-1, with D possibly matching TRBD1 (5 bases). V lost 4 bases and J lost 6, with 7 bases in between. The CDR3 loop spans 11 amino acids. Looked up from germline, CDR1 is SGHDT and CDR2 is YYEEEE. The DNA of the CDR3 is TGTGCCAGCAGCACGACAGCTGAAGCTTTCTTT. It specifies CASSTTAEAFF.

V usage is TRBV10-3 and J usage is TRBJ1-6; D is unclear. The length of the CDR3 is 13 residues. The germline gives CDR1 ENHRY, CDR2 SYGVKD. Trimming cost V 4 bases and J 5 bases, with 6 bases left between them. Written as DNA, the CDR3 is TGTGCCATCAGTGGGCAGGATAATTCACCCCTCCACTTT. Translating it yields CAISGQDNSPLHF.

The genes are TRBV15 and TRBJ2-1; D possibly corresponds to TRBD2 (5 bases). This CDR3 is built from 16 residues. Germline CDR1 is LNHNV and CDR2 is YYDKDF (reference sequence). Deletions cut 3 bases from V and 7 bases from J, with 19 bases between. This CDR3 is CATSRSVAGGGNEQFF. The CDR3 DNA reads TGTGCCACCAGCAGGTCGGTGGCGGGCGGCGGAAATGAGCAGTTCTTC. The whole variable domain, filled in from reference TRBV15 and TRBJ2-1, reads DAMVIQNPRYQVTQFGKPVTLSCSQTLNHNVMYWYQQKSSQAPKLLFHYYDKDFNNEADTPDNFQSRRPNTSFCFLDIRSPGLGDTAMYLCATSRSVAGGGNEQFFGPGTRLTVL.

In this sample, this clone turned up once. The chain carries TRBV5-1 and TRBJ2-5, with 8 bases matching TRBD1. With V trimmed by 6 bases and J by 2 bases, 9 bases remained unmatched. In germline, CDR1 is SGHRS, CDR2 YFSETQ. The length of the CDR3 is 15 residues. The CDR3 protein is CASNLGQGRQETQYF. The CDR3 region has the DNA TGCGCCAGCAATCTTGGACAGGGTCGGCAAGAGACCCAGTACTTC.

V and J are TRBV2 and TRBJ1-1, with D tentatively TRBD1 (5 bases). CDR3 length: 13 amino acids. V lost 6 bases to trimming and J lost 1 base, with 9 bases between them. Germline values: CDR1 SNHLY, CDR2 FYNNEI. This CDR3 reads CASSLGQNTEAFF. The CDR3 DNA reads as TGTGCCAGCAGCTTAGGACAGAACACTGAAGCTTTCTTT. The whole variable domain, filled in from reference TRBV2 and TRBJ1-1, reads EPEVTQTPSHQVTQMGQEVILRCVPISNHLYFYWYRQILGQKVEFLVSFYNNEISEKSEIFDDQFSVERPDGSNFTLKIRSTKLEDSAMYFCASSLGQNTEAFFGQGTRLTVV.

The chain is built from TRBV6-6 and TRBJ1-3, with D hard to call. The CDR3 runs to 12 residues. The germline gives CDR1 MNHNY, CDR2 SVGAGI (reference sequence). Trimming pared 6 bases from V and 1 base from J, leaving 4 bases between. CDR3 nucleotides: TGTGCCAGCAGCATATCTGGAAACACCATATATTTT. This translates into CASSISGNTIYF.

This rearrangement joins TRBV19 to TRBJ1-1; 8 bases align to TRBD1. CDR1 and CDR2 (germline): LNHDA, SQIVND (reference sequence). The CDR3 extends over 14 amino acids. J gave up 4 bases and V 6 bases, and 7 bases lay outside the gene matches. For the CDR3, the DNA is TGTGCCAGTAGATTGGACAGGGATGCCACTGAAGCTTTCTTT. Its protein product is CASRLDRDATEAFF.

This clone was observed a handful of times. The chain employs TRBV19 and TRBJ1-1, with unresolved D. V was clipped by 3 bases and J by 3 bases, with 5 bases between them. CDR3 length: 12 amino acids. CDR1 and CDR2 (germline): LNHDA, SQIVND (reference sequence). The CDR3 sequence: CASSIWDTEAFF. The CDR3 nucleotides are TGTGCCAGTAGTATTTGGGACACTGAAGCTTTCTTT.

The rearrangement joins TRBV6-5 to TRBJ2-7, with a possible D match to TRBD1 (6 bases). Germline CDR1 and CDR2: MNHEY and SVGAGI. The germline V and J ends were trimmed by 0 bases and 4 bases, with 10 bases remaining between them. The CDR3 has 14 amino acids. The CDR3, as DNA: TGTGCCAGCAGTTACTCGAGCCAGGGGTACGAGCAGTACTTC. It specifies CASSYSSQGYEQYF.

As DNA, the CDR3 is TGTGCCGTCGCCCGGGACGGATCCTACGAGCAGTACTTC. Amino acids: CAVARDGSYEQYF. The chain links TRBV6-1 to TRBJ2-7; D is possibly TRBD1 or TRBD2 (5 bases each). CDR3 length: 13 amino acids. Germline V gives CDR1 MNHNS, CDR2 SASEGT. Trimming took off 11 bases at V and 1 base at J, with 15 bases between the two ends.

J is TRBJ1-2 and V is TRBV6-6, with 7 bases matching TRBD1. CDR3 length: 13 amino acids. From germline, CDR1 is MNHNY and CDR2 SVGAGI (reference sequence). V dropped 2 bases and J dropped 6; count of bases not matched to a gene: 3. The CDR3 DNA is TGTGCCAGCAGTTACGGGCAGGGGGATGGCTACACCTTC. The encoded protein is CASSYGQGDGYTF.

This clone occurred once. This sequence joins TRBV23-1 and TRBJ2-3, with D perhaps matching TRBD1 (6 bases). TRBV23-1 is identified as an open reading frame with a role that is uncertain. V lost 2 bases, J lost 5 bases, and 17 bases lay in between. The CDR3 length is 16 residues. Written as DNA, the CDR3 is TGCGCCAGCAGTCAAGGGACAAAACGCGGGTTAGATACGCAGTATTTT. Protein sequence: CASSQGTKRGLDTQYF.

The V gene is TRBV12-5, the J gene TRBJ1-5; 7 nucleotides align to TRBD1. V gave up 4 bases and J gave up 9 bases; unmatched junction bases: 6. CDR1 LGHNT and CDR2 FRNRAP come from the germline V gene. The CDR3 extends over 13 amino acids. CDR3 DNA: TGTGCTAGTGGTTCTCAGGGGGTTACGCCCCAGCATTTT. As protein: CASGSQGVTPQHF.

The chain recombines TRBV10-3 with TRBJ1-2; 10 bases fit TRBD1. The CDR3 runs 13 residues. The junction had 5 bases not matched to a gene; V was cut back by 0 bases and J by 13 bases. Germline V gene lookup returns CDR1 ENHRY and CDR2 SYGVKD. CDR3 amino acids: CAISESSGQGSTF. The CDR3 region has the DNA TGTGCCATCAGTGAGTCCTCGGGACAGGGGTCCACCTTC.

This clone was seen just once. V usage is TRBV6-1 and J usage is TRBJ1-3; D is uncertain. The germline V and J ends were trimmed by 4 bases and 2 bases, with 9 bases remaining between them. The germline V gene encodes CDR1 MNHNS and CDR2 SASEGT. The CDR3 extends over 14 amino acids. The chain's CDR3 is CASSVQYPGNTIYF. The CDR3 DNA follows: TGTGCCAGCAGTGTACAGTATCCTGGAAACACCATATATTTT.

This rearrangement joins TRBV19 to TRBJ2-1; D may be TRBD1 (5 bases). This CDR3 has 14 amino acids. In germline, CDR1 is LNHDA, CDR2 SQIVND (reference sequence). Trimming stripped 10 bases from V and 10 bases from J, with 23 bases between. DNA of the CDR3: TGTGCCACCACGCCGTGGGGCTCGCAAAGGGAGCAGTTCTTC. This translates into CATTPWGSQREQFF. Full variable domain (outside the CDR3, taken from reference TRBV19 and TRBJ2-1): DGGITQSPKYLFRKEGQNVTLSCEQNLNHDAMYWYRQDPGQGLRLIYYSQIVNDFQKGDIAEGYSVSREKKESFPLTVTSAQKNPTAFYLCATTPWGSQREQFFGPGTRLTVL.

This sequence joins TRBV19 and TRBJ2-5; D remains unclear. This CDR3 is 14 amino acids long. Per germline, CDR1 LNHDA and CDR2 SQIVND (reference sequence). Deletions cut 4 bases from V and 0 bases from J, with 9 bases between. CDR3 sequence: CASSTQIHQETQYF. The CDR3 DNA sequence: TGTGCCAGTAGTACACAGATCCACCAAGAGACCCAGTACTTC.

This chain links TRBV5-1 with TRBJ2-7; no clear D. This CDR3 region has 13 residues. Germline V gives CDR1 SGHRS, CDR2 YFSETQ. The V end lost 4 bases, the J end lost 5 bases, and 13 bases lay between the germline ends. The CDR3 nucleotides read TGCGCCAGCAGCAGCTTAGCTCCCCACGAGCAGTACTTC. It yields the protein CASSSLAPHEQYF. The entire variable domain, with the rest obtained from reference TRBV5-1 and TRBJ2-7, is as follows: KAGVTQTPRYLIKTRGQQVTLSCSPISGHRSVSWYQQTPGQGLQFLFEYFSETQRNKGNFPGRFSGRQFSNSRSEMNVSTLELGDSALYLCASSSLAPHEQYFGPGTRLTVT.

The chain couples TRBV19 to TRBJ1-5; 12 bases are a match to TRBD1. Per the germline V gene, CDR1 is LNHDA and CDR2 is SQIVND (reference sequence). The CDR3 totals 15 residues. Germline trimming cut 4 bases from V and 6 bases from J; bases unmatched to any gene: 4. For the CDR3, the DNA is TGTGCCAGTAGTAACCGGGACAGGGGGCCTCAGCCCCAGCATTTT. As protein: CASSNRDRGPQPQHF.

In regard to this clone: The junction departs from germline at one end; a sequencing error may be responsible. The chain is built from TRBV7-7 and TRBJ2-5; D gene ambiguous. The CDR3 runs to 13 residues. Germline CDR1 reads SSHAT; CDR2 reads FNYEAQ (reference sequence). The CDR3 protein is CASSLRDQETQYF. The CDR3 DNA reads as TGTGCTAGCAGCTTACGGGACCAAGAGACCCAGTACTTC.

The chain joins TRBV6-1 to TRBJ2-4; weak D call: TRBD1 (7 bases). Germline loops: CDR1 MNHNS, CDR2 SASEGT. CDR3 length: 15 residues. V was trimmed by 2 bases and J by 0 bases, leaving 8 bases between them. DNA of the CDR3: TGTGCCAGCAGTGAACAGGGGGGAGCCAAAAACATTCAGTACTTC. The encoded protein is CASSEQGGAKNIQYF.